This TCR beta chain originates from a study of T cells in Graves' hyperthyroidism and ophthalmopathy. The overall study: Peripheral blood collection took place at initial diagnosis, before any treatment.

From RNA transcripts, TCR beta CDR3 regions were amplified. First-round RT-PCR of the TCR CDR3 relied on the HTBI primer set. TCRdb ran MiXCR on the multiplex PCR reads and lists one entry per CDR3 protein. The sample records 300,000 or so distinct CDR3 sequences, roughly 23% being singletons. This CDR3 region has 12 residues. V gave up 5 bases and J gave up 9 bases, with 11 bases separating them. The V gene's germline CDR1 is SGHVS and CDR2 FQNEAQ. This clonotype has at least ten counts. Patients showing uncontrolled infection, other autoimmune disease, pregnancy or lactation were ineligible. The chain uses TRBV7-8 and TRBJ2-1; D unresolved. The clonotype comes from a woman aged 45-59 years with Graves' hyperthyroidism. Sequencing input: blood. CDR3 nucleotide sequence: TGTGCCAGCAGCCTAGGGCGAGTTGAGCAGTTCTTC. Its protein is CASSLGRVEQFF.